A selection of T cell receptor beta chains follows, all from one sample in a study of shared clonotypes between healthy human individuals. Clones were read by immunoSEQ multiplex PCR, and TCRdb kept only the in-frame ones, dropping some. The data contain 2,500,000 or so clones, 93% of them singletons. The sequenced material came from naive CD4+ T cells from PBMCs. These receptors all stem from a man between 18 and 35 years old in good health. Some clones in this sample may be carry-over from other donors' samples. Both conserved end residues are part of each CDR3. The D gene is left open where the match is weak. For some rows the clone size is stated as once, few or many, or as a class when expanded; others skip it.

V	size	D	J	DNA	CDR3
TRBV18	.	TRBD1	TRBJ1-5	TGTGCCAGCTCACCAGGACAGGGAGGGGGTCAGCCCCAGCATTTT	CASSPGQGGGQPQHF
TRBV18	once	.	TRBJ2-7	TGTGCCAGCTCACCGGGAGGTGGCTCCTACGAGCAGTACTTC	CASSPGGGSYEQYF
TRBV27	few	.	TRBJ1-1	TGTGCCAGCAGTTTGGGGACAGAAGCTTTCTTT	CASSLGTEAFF
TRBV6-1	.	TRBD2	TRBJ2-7	TGTGCCAGCAACAAACCTAGCGGGAGCTTCTACGAGCAGTACTTC	CASNKPSGSFYEQYF
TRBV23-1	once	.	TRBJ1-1	TGCGCCAATGGAGGGTTGACTGAAGCTTTCTTT	CANGGLTEAFF
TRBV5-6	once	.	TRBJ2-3	TGTGCCAGCAGCTTTGGGGGGCGCAGGACAGATACGCAGTATTTT	CASSFGGRRTDTQYF
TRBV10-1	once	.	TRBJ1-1	TGCGCCAGCAGTGAGTCTTGGGAACCCTCGGGGACTGAAGCTTTCTTT	CASSESWEPSGTEAFF
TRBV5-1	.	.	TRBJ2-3	TGCGCCAGCGAACCCGACTCAGGCACAGATACGCAGTATTTT	CASEPDSGTDTQYF
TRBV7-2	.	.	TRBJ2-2	TGTGCCAGCAGCTTAAGCAGGGCCCGAGGGGAGCTGTTTTTT	CASSLSRARGELFF
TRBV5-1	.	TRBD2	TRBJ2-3	TGCGCCAGCAGCTTAGCGGGAGTGGGCACAGATACGCAGTATTTT	CASSLAGVGTDTQYF
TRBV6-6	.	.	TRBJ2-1	TGTGCCAGCAGTTACGTGACTGGAGAGCAGTTCTTC	CASSYVTGEQFF
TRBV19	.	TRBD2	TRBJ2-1	TGTGCCAGTAGTAGGTCAGCGGGAGTAGGGGATGAGCAGTTCTTC	CASSRSAGVGDEQFF
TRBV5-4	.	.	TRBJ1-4	TGTGCCAGCAGCTTACGGCAGGGGCGGGATGAAAAACTGTTTTTT	CASSLRQGRDEKLFF
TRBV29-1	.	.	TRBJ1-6	TGCAGCGTTGGACCCCCCGATTCACCCCTCCACTTT	CSVGPPDSPLHF
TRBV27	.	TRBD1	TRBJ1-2	TGTGCCAGCAGTTTCCTCGGTGGACAGGCATATGGCTACACCTTC	CASSFLGGQAYGYTF
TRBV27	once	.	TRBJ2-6	TGTGCCAGCAGAAGTGAGGGAGCTGGTTACAACGTCCTGACTTTC	CASRSEGAGYNVLTF
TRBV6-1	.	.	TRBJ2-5	TGTGCCGTCCCGCGAACAGGAACGAACCAAGAGACCCAGTACTTC	CAVPRTGTNQETQYF
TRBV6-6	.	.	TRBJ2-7	TGTGCCAGCAGTTACTCGGGGATCCCCTACGAGCAGTACTTC	CASSYSGIPYEQYF
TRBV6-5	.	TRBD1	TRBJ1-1	TGTGCCAGCAGTTTAAACAGGGGGATGAACACTGAAGCTTTCTTT	CASSLNRGMNTEAFF
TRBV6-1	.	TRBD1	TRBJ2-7	TGTGCCAGCTCGGACAGGGCCAGAAAACGGGAGCAGTACTTC	CASSDRARKREQYF
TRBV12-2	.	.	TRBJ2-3	TGTGCAAGTCGCTATCCATCTCGCGGAGAGGGCAACACAGATACGCAGTATTTT	CASRYPSRGEGNTDTQYF
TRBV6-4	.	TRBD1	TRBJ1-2	TGTGCCAGCAGAGACAGGGGGCAACCCCGACCGATTTTGGTTGGATTTAACTATGGCTACACCTTC	CASRDRGQPRPILVGFNYGYTF